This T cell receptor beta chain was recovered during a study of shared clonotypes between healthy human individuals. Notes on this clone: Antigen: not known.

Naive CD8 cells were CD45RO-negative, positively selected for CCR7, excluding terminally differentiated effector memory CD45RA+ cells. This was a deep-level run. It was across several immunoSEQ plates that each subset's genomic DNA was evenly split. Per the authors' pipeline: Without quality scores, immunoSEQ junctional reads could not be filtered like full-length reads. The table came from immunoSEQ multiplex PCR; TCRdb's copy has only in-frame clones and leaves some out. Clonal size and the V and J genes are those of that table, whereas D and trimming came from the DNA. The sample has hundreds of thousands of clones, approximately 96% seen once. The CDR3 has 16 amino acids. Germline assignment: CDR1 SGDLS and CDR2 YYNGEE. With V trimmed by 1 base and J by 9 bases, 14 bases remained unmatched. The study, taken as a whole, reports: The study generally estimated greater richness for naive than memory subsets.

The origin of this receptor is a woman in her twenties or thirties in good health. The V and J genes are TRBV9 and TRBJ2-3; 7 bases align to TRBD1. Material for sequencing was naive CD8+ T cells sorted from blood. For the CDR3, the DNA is TGTGCCAGCAGCGTAACCTACAGGACAGGTCGCATAACGCAGTATTTT. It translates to CASSVTYRTGRITQYF. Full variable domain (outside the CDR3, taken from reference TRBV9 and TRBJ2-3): DSGVTQTPKHLITATGQRVTLRCSPRSGDLSVYWYQQSLDQGLQFLIQYYNGEERAKGNILERFSAQQFPDLHSELNLSSLELGDSALYFCASSVTYRTGRITQYFGPGTRLTVL.